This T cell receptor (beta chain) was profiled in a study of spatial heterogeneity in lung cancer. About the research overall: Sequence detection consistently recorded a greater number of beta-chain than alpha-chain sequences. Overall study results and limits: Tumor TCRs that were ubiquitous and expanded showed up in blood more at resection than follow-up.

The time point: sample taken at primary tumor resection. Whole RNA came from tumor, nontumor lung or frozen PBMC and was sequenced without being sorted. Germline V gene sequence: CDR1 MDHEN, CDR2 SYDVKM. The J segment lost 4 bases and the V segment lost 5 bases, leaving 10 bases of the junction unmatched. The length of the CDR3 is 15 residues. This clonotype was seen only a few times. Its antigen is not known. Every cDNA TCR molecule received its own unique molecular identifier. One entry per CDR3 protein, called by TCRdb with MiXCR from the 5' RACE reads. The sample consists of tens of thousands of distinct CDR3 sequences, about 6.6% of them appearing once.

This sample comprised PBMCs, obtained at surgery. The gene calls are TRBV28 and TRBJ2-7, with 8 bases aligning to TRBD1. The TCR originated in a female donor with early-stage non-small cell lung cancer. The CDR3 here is CASSPPSTGGYEQYF. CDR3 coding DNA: TGTGCCAGCAGTCCCCCATCAACAGGGGGTTACGAGCAGTACTTC.